This T cell receptor beta chain was sequenced during a study of cytomegalovirus exposure and HLA in healthy donors. As for this clone: Its antigen remains unidentified.

Study-level points and caveats: The authors later found HLA-associated TCR beta chains more clonally expanded than equally common others.

Germline V gene lookup returns CDR1 SGHRS and CDR2 YFSETQ. J gave up 4 bases and V 3 bases, and 1 base lay outside the gene matches. This CDR3 comprises 13 residues. PCR primers comprised 60 Vbeta and 13 Jbeta primers. Here immunoSEQ multiplex PCR was the method, and the copy in TCRdb shows in-frame clones only, minus some. This sample has some 36,000 clones, with over 60% found just once. Material for sequencing was PBMCs. The sequence came from a man aged 30-40 years in good health and CMV-seronegative. This sequence joins TRBV5-1 and TRBJ2-5; 9 bases agree with TRBD2. The CDR3 nucleotides are TGCGCCAGCAGCTGGGGACTAGCAGAGACCCAGTACTTC. It specifies CASSWGLAETQYF.